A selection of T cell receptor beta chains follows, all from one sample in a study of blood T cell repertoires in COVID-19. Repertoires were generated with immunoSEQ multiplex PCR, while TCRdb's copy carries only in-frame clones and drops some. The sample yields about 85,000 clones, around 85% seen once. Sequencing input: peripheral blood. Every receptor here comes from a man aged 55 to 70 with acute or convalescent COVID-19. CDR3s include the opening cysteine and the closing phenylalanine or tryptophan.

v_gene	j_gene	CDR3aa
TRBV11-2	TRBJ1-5	CASSLTGSSNQPQHF
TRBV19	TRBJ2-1	CASRSGSGVVNEQFF
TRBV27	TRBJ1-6	CASSVDRAANSPLHF
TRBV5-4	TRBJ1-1	CASSSTWATTPGRAFF
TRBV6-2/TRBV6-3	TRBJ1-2	CASSYGNRGNGYTF
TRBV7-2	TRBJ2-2	CASREAGGNTGELFF
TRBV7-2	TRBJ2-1	CASSLEKGATYNEQFF
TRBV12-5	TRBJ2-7	CASGPQVYEQYF
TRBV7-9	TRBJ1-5	CASSEADRDSNQPQHF
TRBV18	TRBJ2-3	CASSPSVTDTQYF
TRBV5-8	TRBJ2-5	CASTKTGFQETQYF
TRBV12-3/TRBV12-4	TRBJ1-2	CASSALQNYGYTF
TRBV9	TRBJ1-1	CASSVRVGGVGTEAFF
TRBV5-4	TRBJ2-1	CASSPSTAAGINEQFF
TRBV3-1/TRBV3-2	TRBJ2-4	CASSQEDPGLAGWRAKNIQYF
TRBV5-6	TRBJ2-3	CASSTQGGSTDTQYF
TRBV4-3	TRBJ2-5	CASSQDRGTQYF
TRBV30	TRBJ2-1	CAWSGLAASSYNEQFF
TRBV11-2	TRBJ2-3	CASSLVAITDTQYF
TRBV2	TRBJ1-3	CASSPEISSGNTIYF
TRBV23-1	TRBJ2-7	CASISGTVHSYEQYF
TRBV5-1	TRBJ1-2	CASSADRDYGYTF
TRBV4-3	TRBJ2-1	CASSPLAGGPSEQFF
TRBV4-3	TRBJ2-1	CASSQDTPRGLDSNQQFF
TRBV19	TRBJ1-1	CASQGRGTEAFF
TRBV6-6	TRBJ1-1	CASSQTGNTEAFF
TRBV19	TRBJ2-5	CASSIGTLETQYF
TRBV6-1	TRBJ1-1	CASSDRQGEAFF
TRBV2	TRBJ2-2	CASRGQYTGELFF
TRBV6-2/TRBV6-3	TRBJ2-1	CASSQAGGLYNEQFF
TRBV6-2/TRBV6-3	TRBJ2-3	CASSPLAGGPTSTDTQYF
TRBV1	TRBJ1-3	CTSSQVRGDRRSGNTIYF
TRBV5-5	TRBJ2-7	CASSRAGTIPYEQYF
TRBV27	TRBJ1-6	CASSLRGLSNSPLHF
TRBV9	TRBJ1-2	CASSGTGGANYGYTF
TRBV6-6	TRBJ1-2	CASSYGQSYGYTF